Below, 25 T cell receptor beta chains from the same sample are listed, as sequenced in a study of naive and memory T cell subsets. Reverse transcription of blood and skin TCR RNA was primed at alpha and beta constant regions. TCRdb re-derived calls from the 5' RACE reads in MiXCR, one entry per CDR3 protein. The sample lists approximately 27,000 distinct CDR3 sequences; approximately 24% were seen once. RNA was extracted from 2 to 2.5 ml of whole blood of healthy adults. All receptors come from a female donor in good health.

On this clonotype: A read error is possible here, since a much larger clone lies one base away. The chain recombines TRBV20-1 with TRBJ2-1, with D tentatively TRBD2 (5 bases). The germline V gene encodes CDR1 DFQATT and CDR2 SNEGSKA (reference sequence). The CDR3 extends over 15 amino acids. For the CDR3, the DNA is TGCAGTGCTAGAGATAGAGAAGCGGCCTACAATGCGCAGTTCTTC. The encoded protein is CSARDREAAYNAQFF.

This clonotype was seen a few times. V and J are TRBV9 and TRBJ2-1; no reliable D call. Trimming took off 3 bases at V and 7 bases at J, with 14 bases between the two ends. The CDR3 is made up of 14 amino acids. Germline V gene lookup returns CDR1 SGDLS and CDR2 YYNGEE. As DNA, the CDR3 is TGTGCCAGCAGCGACACTGGGGTTGGAAATGAGCAGTTCTTC. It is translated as CASSDTGVGNEQFF.

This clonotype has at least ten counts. The CDR3 sequence: CASSQGASDGSTQYF. The CDR3, as DNA: TGTGCCAGCAGCCAGGGGGCTAGCGACGGCTCAACGCAGTATTTT. The chain links TRBV11-2 to TRBJ2-3; 8 nucleotides align to TRBD1. Germline V CDR1 and CDR2: SGHAT, FQNNGV. J was trimmed by 9 bases and V by 5 bases; bases with no gene match: 13. The CDR3 totals 15 residues.

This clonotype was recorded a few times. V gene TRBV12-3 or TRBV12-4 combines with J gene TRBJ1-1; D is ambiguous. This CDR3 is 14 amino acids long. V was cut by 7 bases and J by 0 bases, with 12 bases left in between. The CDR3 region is CASNSERMNTEAFF. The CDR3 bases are TGTGCCAGCAATTCGGAGAGGATGAACACTGAAGCTTTCTTT.

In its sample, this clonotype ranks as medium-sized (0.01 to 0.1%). The CDR3 DNA reads as TGTGCCAGCAGCTTTTACACTGAAGCTTTCTTT. Protein: CASSFYTEAFF. The V gene is TRBV7-2, the J gene TRBJ1-1; D is unclear. CDR1 and CDR2 from the germline V gene are SGHTA and FQGNSA. This CDR3 spans 11 amino acids. V gave up 3 bases and J gave up 3 bases, with 2 bases separating them.

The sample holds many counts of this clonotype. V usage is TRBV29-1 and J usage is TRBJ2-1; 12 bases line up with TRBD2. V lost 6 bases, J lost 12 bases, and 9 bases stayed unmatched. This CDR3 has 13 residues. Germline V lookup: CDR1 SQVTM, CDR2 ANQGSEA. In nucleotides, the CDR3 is TGCAGCGTAAGGAGACTAGCGGGAGAGGCGCAGTTCTTC. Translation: CSVRRLAGEAQFF.

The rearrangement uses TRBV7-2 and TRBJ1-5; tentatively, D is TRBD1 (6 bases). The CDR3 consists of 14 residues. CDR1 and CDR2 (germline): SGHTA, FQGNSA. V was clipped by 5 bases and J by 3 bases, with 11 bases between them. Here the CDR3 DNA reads TGTGCCAGCAGCCAGGGGCAGTTCAATCAGCCCCAGCATTTT. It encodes CASSQGQFNQPQHF.

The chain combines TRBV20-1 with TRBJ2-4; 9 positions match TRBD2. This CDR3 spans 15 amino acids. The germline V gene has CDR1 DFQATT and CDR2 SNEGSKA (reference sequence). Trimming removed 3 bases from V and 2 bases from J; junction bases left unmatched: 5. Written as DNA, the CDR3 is TGCAGTGCTAGCGGGGCGGGAGGGTCCAAAAACATTCAGTACTTC. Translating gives CSASGAGGSKNIQYF.

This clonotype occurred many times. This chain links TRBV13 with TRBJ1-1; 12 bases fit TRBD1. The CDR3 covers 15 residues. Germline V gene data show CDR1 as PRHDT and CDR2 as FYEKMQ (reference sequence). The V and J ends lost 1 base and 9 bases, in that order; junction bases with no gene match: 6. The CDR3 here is CASSLARRDRGQAFF. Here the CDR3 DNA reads TGTGCCAGCAGCTTAGCTCGTCGGGACAGGGGGCAAGCTTTCTTT.

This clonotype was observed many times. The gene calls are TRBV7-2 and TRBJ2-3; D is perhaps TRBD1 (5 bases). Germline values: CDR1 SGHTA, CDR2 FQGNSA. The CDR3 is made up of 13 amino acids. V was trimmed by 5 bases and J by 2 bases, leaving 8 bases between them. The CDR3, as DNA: TGTGCCAGCAGCCAACAGGTCACAGATACGCAGTATTTT. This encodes CASSQQVTDTQYF.

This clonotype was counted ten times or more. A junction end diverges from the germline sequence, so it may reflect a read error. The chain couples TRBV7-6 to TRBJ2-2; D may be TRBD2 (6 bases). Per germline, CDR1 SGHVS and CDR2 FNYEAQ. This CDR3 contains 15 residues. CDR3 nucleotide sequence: TGTGCCAGCAGCCCACCGATAAAAGGAGGCGGGGAGTTGTTTTTT. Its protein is CASSPPIKGGGELFF. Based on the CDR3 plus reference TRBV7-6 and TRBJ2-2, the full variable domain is GAGVSQSPRYKVTKRGQDVALRCDPISGHVSLYWYRQALGQGPEFLTYFNYEAQQDKSGLPNDRFSAERPEGSISTLTIQRTEQRDSAMYRCASSPPIKGGGELFFGEGSRLTVL.

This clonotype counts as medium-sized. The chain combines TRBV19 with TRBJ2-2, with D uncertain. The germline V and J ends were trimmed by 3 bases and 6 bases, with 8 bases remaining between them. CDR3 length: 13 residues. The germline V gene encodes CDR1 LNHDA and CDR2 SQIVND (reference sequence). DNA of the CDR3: TGTGCCAGTAGTATCGTGGGGTCCGGGGAGCTGTTTTTT. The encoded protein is CASSIVGSGELFF.

The CDR3 DNA sequence: TGCAGTGCTAGCGTTTCAGGGGAGAACACTGAAGCTTTCTTT. Its translation: CSASVSGENTEAFF. The chain uses TRBV20-1 and TRBJ1-1; TRBD1 is a possible D gene (6 bases). Trimming pared 3 bases from V and 1 base from J, leaving 12 bases between. The CDR3 is 14 amino acids. CDR1 is DFQATT, CDR2 SNEGSKA, per germline (reference sequence).

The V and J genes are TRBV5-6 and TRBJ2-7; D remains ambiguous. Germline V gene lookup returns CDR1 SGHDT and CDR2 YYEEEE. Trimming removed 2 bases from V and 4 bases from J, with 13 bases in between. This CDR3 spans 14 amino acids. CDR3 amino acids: CASSFRSRGYEQYF. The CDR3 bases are TGTGCCAGCAGCTTTAGGTCGAGAGGATACGAGCAGTACTTC.

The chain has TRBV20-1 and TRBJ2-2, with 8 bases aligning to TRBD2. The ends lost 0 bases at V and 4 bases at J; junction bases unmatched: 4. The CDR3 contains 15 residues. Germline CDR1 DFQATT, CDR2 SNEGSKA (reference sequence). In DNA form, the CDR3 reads TGCAGTGCTAGAGATAGCGGGAAGGTCACCGGGGAGCTGTTTTTT. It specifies CSARDSGKVTGELFF.

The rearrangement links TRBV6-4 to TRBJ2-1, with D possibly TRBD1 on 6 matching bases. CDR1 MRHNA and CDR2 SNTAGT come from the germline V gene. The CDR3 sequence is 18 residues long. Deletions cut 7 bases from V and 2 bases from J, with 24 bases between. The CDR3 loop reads CASTLAPGGDTPYNEQFF. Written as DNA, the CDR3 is TGTGCCAGCACCCTCGCTCCGGGTGGGGACACCCCCTACAATGAGCAGTTCTTC.

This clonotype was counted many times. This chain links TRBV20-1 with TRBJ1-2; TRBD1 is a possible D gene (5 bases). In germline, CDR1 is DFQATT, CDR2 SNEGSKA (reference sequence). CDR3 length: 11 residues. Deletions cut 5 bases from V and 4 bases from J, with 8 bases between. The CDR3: CSAYDSYGYTF. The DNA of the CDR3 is TGCAGTGCTTATGACAGCTATGGCTACACCTTC.

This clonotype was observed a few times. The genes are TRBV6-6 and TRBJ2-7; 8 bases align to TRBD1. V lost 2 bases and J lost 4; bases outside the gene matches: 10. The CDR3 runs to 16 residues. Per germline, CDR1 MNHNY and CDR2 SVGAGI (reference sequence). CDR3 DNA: TGTGCCAGCAGTTACCTTAGGACAGGGTTGAAGTACGAGCAGTACTTC. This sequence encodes CASSYLRTGLKYEQYF.

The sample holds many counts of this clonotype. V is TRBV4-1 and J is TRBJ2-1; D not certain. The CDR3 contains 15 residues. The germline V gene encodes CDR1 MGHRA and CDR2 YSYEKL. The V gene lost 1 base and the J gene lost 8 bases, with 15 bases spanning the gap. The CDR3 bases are TGCGCCAGCAGCCAAGTTTCATCCCTATCAGATGAGCAGTTCTTC. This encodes CASSQVSSLSDEQFF.

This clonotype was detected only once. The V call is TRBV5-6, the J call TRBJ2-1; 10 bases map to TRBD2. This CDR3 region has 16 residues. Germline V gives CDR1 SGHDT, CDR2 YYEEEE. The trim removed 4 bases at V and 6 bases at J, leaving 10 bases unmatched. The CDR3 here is CASSLKPSGRINEQFF. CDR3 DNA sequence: TGTGCCAGCAGCCTAAAACCTAGCGGGAGAATCAATGAGCAGTTCTTC.

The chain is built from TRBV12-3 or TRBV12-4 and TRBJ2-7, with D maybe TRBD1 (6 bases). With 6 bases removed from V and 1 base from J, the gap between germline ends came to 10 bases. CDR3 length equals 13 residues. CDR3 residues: CASSTGHSYEQYF. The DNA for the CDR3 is TGTGCCAGCAGCACGGGACATTCCTACGAGCAGTACTTC.

The CDR3 sequence is CASSSREDQPQHF. In DNA form, the CDR3 reads TGTGCCAGCAGTTCTAGGGAAGATCAGCCCCAGCATTTT. This chain links TRBV6-5 with TRBJ1-5; the D is unclear. Germline CDR1 reads MNHEY; CDR2 reads SVGAGI. The length of the CDR3 is 13 residues. With 4 bases removed from V and 5 bases from J, the gap between germline ends came to 9 bases.

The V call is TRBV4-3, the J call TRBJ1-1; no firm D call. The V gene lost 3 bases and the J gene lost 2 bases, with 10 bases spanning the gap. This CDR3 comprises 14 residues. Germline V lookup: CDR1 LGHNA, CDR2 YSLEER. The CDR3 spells CASSQGAANTEAFF. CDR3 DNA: TGCGCCAGCAGCCAGGGAGCAGCCAACACTGAAGCTTTCTTT.

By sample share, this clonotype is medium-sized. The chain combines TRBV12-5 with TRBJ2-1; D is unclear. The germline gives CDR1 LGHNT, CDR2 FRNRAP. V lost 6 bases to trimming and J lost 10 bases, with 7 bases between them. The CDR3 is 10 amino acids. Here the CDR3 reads CASGRQEQFF. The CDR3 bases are TGTGCTAGTGGAAGGCAAGAGCAGTTCTTC. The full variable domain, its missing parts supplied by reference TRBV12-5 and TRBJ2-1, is DARVTQTPRHKVTEMGQEVTMRCQPILGHNTVFWYRQTMMQGLELLAYFRNRAPLDDSGMPKDRFSAEMPDATLATLKIQPSEPRDSAVYFCASGRQEQFFGPGTRLTVL.

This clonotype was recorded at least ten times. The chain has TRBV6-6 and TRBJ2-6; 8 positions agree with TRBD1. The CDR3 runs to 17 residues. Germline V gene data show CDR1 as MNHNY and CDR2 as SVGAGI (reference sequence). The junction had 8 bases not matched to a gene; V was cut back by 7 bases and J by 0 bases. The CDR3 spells CASISGTGVSGANVLTF. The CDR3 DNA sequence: TGTGCCAGCATCTCCGGGACAGGAGTCTCTGGGGCCAACGTCCTGACTTTC.